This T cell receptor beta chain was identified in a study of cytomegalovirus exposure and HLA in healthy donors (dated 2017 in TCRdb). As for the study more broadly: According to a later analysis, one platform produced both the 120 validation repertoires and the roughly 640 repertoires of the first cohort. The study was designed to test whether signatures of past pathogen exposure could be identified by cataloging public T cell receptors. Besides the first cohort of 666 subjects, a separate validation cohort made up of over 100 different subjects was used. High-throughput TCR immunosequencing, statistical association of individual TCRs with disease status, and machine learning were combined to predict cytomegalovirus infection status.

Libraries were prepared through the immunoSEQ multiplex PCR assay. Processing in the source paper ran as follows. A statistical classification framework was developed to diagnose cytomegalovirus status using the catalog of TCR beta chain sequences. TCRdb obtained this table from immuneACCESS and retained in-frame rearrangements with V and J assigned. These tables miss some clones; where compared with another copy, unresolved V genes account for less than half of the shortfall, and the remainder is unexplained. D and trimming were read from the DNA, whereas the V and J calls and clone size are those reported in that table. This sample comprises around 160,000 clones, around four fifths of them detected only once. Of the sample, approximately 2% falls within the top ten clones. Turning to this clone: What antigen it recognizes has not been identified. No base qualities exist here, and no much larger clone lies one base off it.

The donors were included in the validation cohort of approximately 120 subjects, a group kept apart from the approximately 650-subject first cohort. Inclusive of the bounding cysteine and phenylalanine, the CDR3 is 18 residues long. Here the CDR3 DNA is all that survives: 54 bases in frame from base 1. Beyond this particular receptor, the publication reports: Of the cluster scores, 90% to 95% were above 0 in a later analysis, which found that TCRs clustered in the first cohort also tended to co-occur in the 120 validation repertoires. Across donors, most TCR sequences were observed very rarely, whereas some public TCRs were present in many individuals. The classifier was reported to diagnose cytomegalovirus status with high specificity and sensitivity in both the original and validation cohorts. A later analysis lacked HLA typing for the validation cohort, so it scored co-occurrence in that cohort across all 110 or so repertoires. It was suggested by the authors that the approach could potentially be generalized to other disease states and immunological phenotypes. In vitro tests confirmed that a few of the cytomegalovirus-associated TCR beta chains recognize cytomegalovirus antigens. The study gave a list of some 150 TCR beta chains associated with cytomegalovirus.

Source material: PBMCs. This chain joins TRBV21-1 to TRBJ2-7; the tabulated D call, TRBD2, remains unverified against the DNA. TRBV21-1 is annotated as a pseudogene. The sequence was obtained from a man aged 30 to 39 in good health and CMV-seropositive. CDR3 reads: CASPANGCNLVSSYEQYF. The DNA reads TGTGCCAGCCCAGCAAACGGGTGCAACCTAGTTTCCTCCTACGAGCAGTACTTC.